The next 19 T cell receptor beta chains were all read from a single sample in a study of cytotoxic CD8 clonotypes in ibrutinib-treated CLL. TCRdb keeps only in-frame clones here, not all; method: immunoSEQ multiplex PCR. This table holds some 93,000 clones, 70% to 80% found once. This specimen was PBMCs, taken after 12 months of ibrutinib treatment. The receptors derive from a human donor with chronic lymphocytic leukemia.

The chain joins TRBV10-2 to TRBJ2-1; TRBD2 matches at 7 bases. The length of the CDR3 is 16 residues. The germline CDR1 and CDR2 sequences are WSHSY and SAAADI. The V gene end was trimmed by 3 bases and the J gene end by 2 bases; junction bases not matched to a gene: 7. CDR3: CASSDNGRETYNEQFF. The DNA of the CDR3 is TGCGCCAGCAGTGATAATGGGCGGGAGACCTACAATGAGCAGTTCTTC.

J is TRBJ2-7 and V is TRBV10-1; 7 bases are a match to TRBD1. CDR3 length: 15 residues. V lost 1 base to trimming and J lost 3 bases; unmatched junction nucleotides: 6. CDR1 WNHNN and CDR2 SYGVQD come from the germline V gene (reference sequence). The CDR3 region is CASSEYRTGNYEQYF. CDR3 in DNA: TGCGCCAGCAGTGAGTACAGGACAGGAAACTACGAGCAGTACTTC.

This clone is a singleton in its sample. CDR3 nucleotides: TGTGCCAGCAGCTTCGCAGGGTATAATGAAAAACTGTTTTTT. It yields the protein CASSFAGYNEKLFF. The chain has TRBV7-9 and TRBJ1-4; D possibly corresponds to TRBD1 (5 bases). The V end lost 3 bases, the J end lost 4 bases, and 9 bases lay between the germline ends. The CDR3 sequence is 14 residues long. CDR1 is SEHNR, CDR2 FQNEAQ, per germline (reference sequence).

This clone was observed a few times. The chain carries TRBV6-6 and TRBJ2-7; D is perhaps TRBD1 (6 bases). CDR3 length: 15 residues. Germline CDR1 is MNHNY and CDR2 is SVGAGI (reference sequence). Between the trimmed V and J ends, which lost 6 bases and 1 base, there was a span of 16 bases. The CDR3 bases are TGTGCCAGCAGACCTCGGACAGCTCATTCCTACGAGCAGTACTTC. It is translated as CASRPRTAHSYEQYF.

The chain employs TRBV5-8 and TRBJ1-2; D not certain. The CDR3 spans 15 residues. Per germline, CDR1 SGHTS and CDR2 YDEGEE. Trimming removed 6 bases at V and 4 bases at J, with 19 bases between. The CDR3 DNA sequence: TGTGCCAGCACCTTATCATCTGGGGTGAGCTATGGCTACACCTTC. As protein: CASTLSSGVSYGYTF.

This clone was picked up one time. The CDR3 coding sequence is TGTGCCAGCTCACCTTCACAAGGACAGGGTACGATCGGCTACACCTTC. It specifies CASSPSQGQGTIGYTF. The rearrangement links TRBV18 to TRBJ1-2; TRBD1 agrees at 8 bases. This CDR3 is 16 amino acids long. CDR1 KGHSH and CDR2 LQKENI come from the germline V gene. V shed 3 bases and J 8 bases; nucleotides not matched to a gene: 14.

This clone was counted only a few times. The rearrangement joins TRBV5-6 to TRBJ2-2; the D is unclear. In germline, CDR1 is SGHDT, CDR2 YYEEEE. The ends were cut back, 2 bases at V and 6 bases at J, with 8 bases in the middle. CDR3 size: 13 residues. The CDR3 DNA is TGTGCCAGCAGCTTTATCGGAGCCGGGGAGCTGTTTTTT. Encoded protein: CASSFIGAGELFF.

The chain employs TRBV30 and TRBJ2-1, with 8 bases fitting TRBD1. CDR1 GTSNPN and CDR2 SVGIG come from the germline V gene (reference sequence). The CDR3 totals 13 residues. V trimming: 5 bases; J trimming: 12 bases; junction bases outside the gene matches: 12. The CDR3 reads CAWGIQGARRQFF. DNA for the CDR3: TGTGCCTGGGGTATCCAGGGGGCGCGGAGGCAGTTCTTC.

Written as DNA, the CDR3 is TGTGCCAGCAGCTCAACTAGCGGGGGGCAGGGTGAGCAGTTCTTC. Translated: CASSSTSGGQGEQFF. The chain couples TRBV7-2 to TRBJ2-1; 12 nucleotides agree with TRBD2. The CDR3 is made up of 15 amino acids. Germline values: CDR1 SGHTA, CDR2 FQGNSA. Germline trimming cut 4 bases from V and 9 bases from J; bases unmatched to any gene: 7. Based on the CDR3 plus reference TRBV7-2 and TRBJ2-1, the full variable domain is GAGVSQSPSNKVTEKGKDVELRCDPISGHTALYWYRQSLGQGLEFLIYFQGNSAPDKSGLPSDRFSAERTGGSVSTLTIQRTQQEDSAVYLCASSSTSGGQGEQFFGPGTRLTVL.

This sequence joins TRBV19 and TRBJ2-3; D unresolved. This CDR3 spans 14 amino acids. Germline assignment: CDR1 LNHDA and CDR2 SQIVND (reference sequence). Trimming cost V 2 bases and J 2 bases, with 8 bases left between them. CDR3 in amino acids: CASSITPSTDTQYF. For the CDR3, the DNA is TGTGCCAGTAGTATAACCCCTTCCACAGATACGCAGTATTTT.

The chain has TRBV5-1 and TRBJ2-3; 13 bases map to TRBD2. Germline lookup yields CDR1 SGHRS and CDR2 YFSETQ. This CDR3 contains 16 residues. With V trimmed by 4 bases and J by 2 bases, 4 bases remained unmatched. This chain's CDR3 is CASSTGTSGTTDTQYF. CDR3 nucleotides: TGCGCCAGCAGCACAGGGACTAGCGGGACCACAGATACGCAGTATTTT.

The V and J genes are TRBV11-3 and TRBJ1-6; D may be TRBD1 (5 bases). Trimming cost V 5 bases and J 2 bases, with 16 bases left between them. Germline V lookup: CDR1 SGHNT, CDR2 YENEEA. The CDR3 length is 17 residues. The CDR3 sequence: CASSQPQANPYNSPLHF. In DNA, the CDR3 is TGTGCCAGCAGCCAACCACAGGCTAATCCCTATAATTCACCCCTCCACTTT.

The chain links TRBV28 to TRBJ2-3; unclear D gene. The CDR3 totals 12 residues. With 7 bases removed from V and 4 bases from J, the gap between germline ends came to 9 bases. Germline V gives CDR1 MDHEN, CDR2 SYDVKM. The CDR3 is CASTGSPDTQYF. The CDR3 DNA follows: TGTGCCAGCACCGGGTCGCCAGATACGCAGTATTTT.

The chain combines TRBV5-6 with TRBJ1-5; D possibly corresponds to TRBD1 (5 bases). Germline V gene lookup returns CDR1 SGHDT and CDR2 YYEEEE. Trimming stripped 0 bases from V and 3 bases from J, with 10 bases between. The CDR3 is 15 amino acids. CDR3: CASSLALTDNQPQHF. For the CDR3, the DNA is TGTGCCAGCAGCTTGGCCCTGACAGACAATCAGCCCCAGCATTTT.

This chain connects TRBV6-1 to TRBJ2-7; 8 bases align to TRBD2. Trimming took 5 bases from V and 8 from J; bases not matched to a gene: 11. The CDR3 loop spans 14 amino acids. Per germline, CDR1 MNHNS and CDR2 SASEGT. The CDR3 is CASSSGGLLGQQYF. DNA of the CDR3: TGTGCCAGCAGTTCGGGGGGGCTTTTGGGCCAGCAGTACTTC.

The V gene is TRBV15, the J gene TRBJ2-1, with unresolved D. This CDR3 has 15 residues. Looked up from germline, CDR1 is LNHNV and CDR2 is YYDKDF (reference sequence). With 1 base removed from V and 4 bases from J, the gap between germline ends came to 11 bases. CDR3 sequence (DNA): TGTGCCACCAGCAGAGGACCGGCACCTTACAATGAGCAGTTCTTC. Amino acids: CATSRGPAPYNEQFF. The full variable domain, in which reference TRBV15 and TRBJ2-1 provide the parts outside the CDR3, is DAMVIQNPRYQVTQFGKPVTLSCSQTLNHNVMYWYQQKSSQAPKLLFHYYDKDFNNEADTPDNFQSRRPNTSFCFLDIRSPGLGDTAMYLCATSRGPAPYNEQFFGPGTRLTVL.

This clone was detected only a few times. The chain recombines TRBV6-6 with TRBJ1-6, with 10 nucleotides matching TRBD1. Per germline, CDR1 MNHNY and CDR2 SVGAGI (reference sequence). Germline trimming cut 6 bases from V and 5 bases from J; bases unmatched to any gene: 4. The CDR3 loop spans 15 amino acids. The CDR3 DNA reads TGTGCCAGCAGGCCCGGGACAGGGGATAATTCACCCCTCCACTTT. It translates to CASRPGTGDNSPLHF.

The chain combines TRBV6-1 with TRBJ2-7; perhaps TRBD1 as D (5 bases). The CDR3 runs 14 residues. Trimming took 5 bases from V and 5 from J, leaving 16 bases between them. Germline-derived CDR1 and CDR2 are MNHNS and SASEGT. CDR3 in DNA: TGTGCCAGCAGTAGGCAGGGATTCTACAACGAGCAGTACTTC. Its protein product is CASSRQGFYNEQYF.

The chain links TRBV5-4 to TRBJ2-7; the match to TRBD1 covers 10 bases. The trim removed 0 bases at V and 7 bases at J, leaving 7 bases unmatched. CDR1 and CDR2 from the germline V gene are SGHNT and YYREEE (reference sequence). This CDR3 is 15 amino acids long. CDR3 sequence reads: CASSLGGTGVREQYF. CDR3 nucleotide sequence: TGTGCCAGCAGCTTGGGAGGGACAGGGGTCCGGGAGCAGTACTTC.